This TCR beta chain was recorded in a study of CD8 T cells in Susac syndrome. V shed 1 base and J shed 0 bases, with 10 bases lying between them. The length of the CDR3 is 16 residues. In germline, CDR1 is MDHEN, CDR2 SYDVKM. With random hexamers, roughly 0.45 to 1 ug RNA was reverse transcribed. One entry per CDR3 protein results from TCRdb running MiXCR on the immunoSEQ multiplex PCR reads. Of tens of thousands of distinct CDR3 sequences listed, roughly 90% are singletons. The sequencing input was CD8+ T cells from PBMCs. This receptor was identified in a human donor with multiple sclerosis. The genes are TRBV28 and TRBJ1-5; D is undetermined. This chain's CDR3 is CASSLYGGNSNQPQHF. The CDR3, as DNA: TGTGCCAGCAGTTTATATGGAGGGAATAGCAATCAGCCCCAGCATTTT.